The 18 T cell receptor beta chains below all came from one sample that was sequenced in a study of blood T cell repertoires in COVID-19. Sequencing used immunoSEQ multiplex PCR; TCRdb keeps in-frame clones, though not all of them. Of 300,000 or so clones in the sample, roughly 88% were seen once. The sample was peripheral blood. These receptors all come from a woman aged 50 to 60 with acute or convalescent COVID-19.

The CDR3 loop reads CASSQDSRQGEEKLFF. In DNA, the CDR3 is TGTGCCAGCAGCCAAGATTCGAGACAGGGAGAAGAAAAACTGTTTTTT. The chain employs TRBV3-1 (or the pseudogene TRBV3-2) and TRBJ1-4; 7 nucleotides line up with TRBD1. Unmatched junction bases numbered 9, after V lost 0 bases and J lost 8 bases. Germline CDR1 reads LGHDT; CDR2 reads YNNKEL (reference sequence). The CDR3 consists of 16 residues.

The chain carries TRBV5-8 and TRBJ2-2; 10 bases match TRBD2. The CDR3 extends over 16 amino acids. Germline lookup yields CDR1 SGHTS and CDR2 YDEGEE. The trim removed 3 bases at V and 5 bases at J, leaving 7 bases unmatched. Here the CDR3 DNA reads TGTGCCAGCAGCTCCGGACTAGCGGTAGGGACCGGGGAGCTGTTTTTT. Translation: CASSSGLAVGTGELFF. The full variable domain, its missing parts supplied by reference TRBV5-8 and TRBJ2-2, is EAGVTQSPTHLIKTRGQQATLRCSPISGHTSVYWYQQALGLGLQFLLWYDEGEERNRGNFPPRFSGRQFPNYSSELNVNALELEDSALYLCASSSGLAVGTGELFFGEGSRLTVL.

The chain couples TRBV7-3 to TRBJ2-2; 7 bases map to TRBD1. This CDR3 region has 15 residues. Losses at the gene ends were 6 bases for V and 6 bases for J; bases not matched to a gene: 10. Germline assignment: CDR1 SGHTA and CDR2 FQGTGA. CDR3 in amino acids: CASSKTTGYAGELFF. The CDR3 DNA reads as TGTGCCAGCAGTAAGACGACAGGGTACGCCGGGGAGCTGTTTTTT.

This sequence joins TRBV28 and TRBJ1-4; 8 bases are a match to TRBD1. CDR1 is MDHEN, CDR2 SYDVKM, per germline. With V trimmed by 6 bases and J by 6 bases, 3 bases remained unmatched. The CDR3 is 13 amino acids. The CDR3 DNA sequence: TGTGCCAGCAGCAGGGGGCGAGATGAAAAACTGTTTTTT. Residues: CASSRGRDEKLFF.

This clone was recorded once. The CDR3 here is CASSPDPDRGLNYEQYF. CDR3 nucleotides: TGTGCCAGCAGTCCCGATCCTGACAGGGGGCTAAACTACGAGCAGTACTTC. The chain combines TRBV27 with TRBJ2-7, with 10 bases matching TRBD1. The ends lost 5 bases at V and 3 bases at J; junction bases unmatched: 13. The germline V gene encodes CDR1 MNHEY and CDR2 SMNVEV (reference sequence). This CDR3 region has 17 residues.

The gene calls are TRBV7-8 and TRBJ2-7; TRBD1 matches at 12 bases. The trim removed 8 bases at V and 4 bases at J, leaving 6 bases unmatched. This CDR3 is 14 amino acids long. The germline V gene encodes CDR1 SGHVS and CDR2 FQNEAQ. The CDR3 DNA reads TGTGCCAGCGGGGGACAGGGGGCTAATTACGAGCAGTACTTC. This sequence encodes CASGGQGANYEQYF.

The chain uses TRBV9 and TRBJ1-6; D is ambiguous. In germline, CDR1 is SGDLS, CDR2 YYNGEE. The CDR3 totals 12 residues. V was shortened by 0 bases and J by 7 bases, with 2 bases between the two germline ends. The CDR3 loop is CASSVVNSPLHF. The CDR3 nucleotides read TGTGCCAGCAGCGTAGTAAATTCACCCCTCCACTTT.

This clone was seen only once. The gene calls are TRBV28 and TRBJ2-7, with TRBD1 matching 10 bases. CDR1 is MDHEN and CDR2 is SYDVKM in the germline V gene. J was trimmed by 4 bases and V by 4 bases; bases with no gene match: 4. CDR3 length equals 14 residues. CDR3 residues: CASSSRTGGYEQYF. As DNA, the CDR3 is TGTGCCAGCAGTTCCCGGACAGGGGGGTACGAGCAGTACTTC.

J is TRBJ2-2 and V is TRBV30; TRBD2 matches 13 bases. The CDR3 covers 17 residues. The germline V gene encodes CDR1 GTSNPN and CDR2 SVGIG (reference sequence). The V gene end was trimmed by 4 bases and the J gene end by 8 bases; junction bases not matched to a gene: 13. The CDR3 coding sequence is TGTGCCTGGATCCGGCAATCACTAGCGGGAGGGCCTGGGGAGCTGTTTTTT. Translated, it gives CAWIRQSLAGGPGELFF. Drawing the rest from reference TRBV30 and TRBJ2-2, the complete variable domain is SQTIHQWPATLVQPVGSPLSLECTVEGTSNPNLYWYRQAAGRGLQLLFYSVGIGQISSEVPQNLSASRPQDRQFILSSKKLLLSDSGFYLCAWIRQSLAGGPGELFFGEGSRLTVL.

A word on this clone: This sample includes further DNA sequences coding for the same CDR3. The chain uses TRBV7-9 and TRBJ2-7; D gene ambiguous. V dropped 5 bases and J dropped 3 bases, with 8 bases sitting between them. Germline CDR1 SEHNR, CDR2 FQNEAQ (reference sequence). CDR3 length: 12 amino acids. CDR3 nucleotide sequence: TGTGCCAGCAGCCCCCCCGGCTACGAGCAGTACTTC. Its protein product is CASSPPGYEQYF.

The J gene is TRBJ1-5, the V gene TRBV18; TRBD1 might be the D (6 bases). Germline V gives CDR1 KGHSH, CDR2 LQKENI. The CDR3 loop spans 14 amino acids. V lost 4 bases and J 6 bases, leaving 13 bases between the germline ends. As DNA, the CDR3 is TGTGCCAGCTCACTACAGGGAGTCAGTCAGCCCCAGCATTTT. Its protein product is CASSLQGVSQPQHF.

The chain links TRBV15 to TRBJ2-3, with a possible D match to TRBD2 (6 bases). V was pared by 5 bases and J by 8 bases, with 20 bases between. The CDR3 sequence is 15 residues long. The V gene's germline CDR1 is LNHNV and CDR2 YYDKDF (reference sequence). CDR3 region: CATSPGRATRGTQYF. CDR3 sequence (DNA): TGTGCCACCAGCCCCGGGAGAGCGACCCGTGGTACGCAGTATTTT. The full variable domain, with the rest looked up from reference TRBV15 and TRBJ2-3, is DAMVIQNPRYQVTQFGKPVTLSCSQTLNHNVMYWYQQKSSQAPKLLFHYYDKDFNNEADTPDNFQSRRPNTSFCFLDIRSPGLGDTAMYLCATSPGRATRGTQYFGPGTRLTVL.

This clone was seen repeatedly, ten times or more. The rearrangement joins TRBV18 to TRBJ2-2; D might be TRBD1 (6 bases). This CDR3 contains 15 residues. Trimming shortened V by 6 bases and J by 0 bases, and 11 bases separated the two germline ends. Germline V gene sequence: CDR1 KGHSH, CDR2 LQKENI. This CDR3 reads CASSPGATNTGELFF. The CDR3 DNA reads TGTGCCAGCTCCCCAGGGGCCACGAACACCGGGGAGCTGTTTTTT.

On this clone: At one end, the junction sequence differs from germline, possibly due to a read error. The chain employs TRBV7-7 and TRBJ2-7; a possible D gene is TRBD1 (7 bases). The length of the CDR3 is 15 residues. The germline V gene encodes CDR1 SSHAT and CDR2 FNYEAQ (reference sequence). CDR3 region: CASSLAAGGVYEQYF. DNA for the CDR3: TGTGCTAGCAGCTTAGCGGCAGGGGGAGTCTACGAGCAGTACTTC.

This clone was detected only once. The chain joins TRBV10-3 to TRBJ2-1, with TRBD2 matching 9 bases. The CDR3 runs to 18 residues. The V gene end was trimmed by 3 bases and the J gene end by 6 bases; junction bases not matched to a gene: 15. Germline CDR1 ENHRY, CDR2 SYGVKD. The DNA of the CDR3 is TGTGCCATCAGTGACCCCAGAGTCGGTAGCGGGAGACGCAATGAGCAGTTCTTC. Amino acids: CAISDPRVGSGRRNEQFF.

The J gene is TRBJ1-1, the V gene TRBV5-1; 11 nucleotides match TRBD1. This CDR3 has 16 residues. CDR1 is SGHRS, CDR2 YFSETQ, per germline. J was trimmed by 10 bases and V by 0 bases; bases with no gene match: 11. The CDR3: CASSLVGTGQGALAFF. The CDR3 nucleotides read TGCGCCAGCAGCTTGGTGGGGACTGGACAGGGGGCGCTAGCTTTCTTT.

The rearrangement uses TRBV28 and TRBJ2-1; D is ambiguous. Per the germline V gene, CDR1 is MDHEN and CDR2 is SYDVKM. CDR3 length equals 11 residues. Trimming stripped 2 bases from V and 8 bases from J, with 4 bases between. DNA of the CDR3: TGTGCCAGCAGTTTAGCGGATGAGCAGTTCTTC. Its protein product is CASSLADEQFF.

This clone was seen only once. The chain is built from TRBV5-1 and TRBJ2-5, with D perhaps TRBD1 (5 bases). This CDR3 comprises 15 residues. Looked up from germline, CDR1 is SGHRS and CDR2 is YFSETQ. The V and J ends lost 0 bases and 6 bases respectively, with 15 bases between them. The CDR3 region is CASSLEGFRAKTQYF. The CDR3 DNA sequence: TGCGCCAGCAGCTTGGAAGGCTTCAGGGCGAAGACCCAGTACTTC.